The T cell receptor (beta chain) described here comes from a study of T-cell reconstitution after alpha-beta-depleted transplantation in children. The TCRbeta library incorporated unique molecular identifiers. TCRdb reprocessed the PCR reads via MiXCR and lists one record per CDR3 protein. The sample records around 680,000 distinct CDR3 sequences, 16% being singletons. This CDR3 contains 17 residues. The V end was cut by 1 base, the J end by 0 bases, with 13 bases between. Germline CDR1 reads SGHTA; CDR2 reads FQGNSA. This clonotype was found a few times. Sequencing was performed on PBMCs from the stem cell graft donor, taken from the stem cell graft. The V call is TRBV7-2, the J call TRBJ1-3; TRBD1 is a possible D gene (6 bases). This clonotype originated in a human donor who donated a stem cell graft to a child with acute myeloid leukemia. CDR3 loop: CASSLVFDRSSGNTIYF. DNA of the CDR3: TGTGCCAGCAGCTTAGTTTTCGACAGGTCCTCTGGAAACACCATATATTTT.